The count of the clone carrying this TCR beta chain is one. This sample stems from a study of OX40 agonist ivuxolimab in advanced cancers. Clones were sequenced by immunoSEQ multiplex PCR, and TCRdb holds only the in-frame ones, with some missing. The repertoire holds around 97,000 clones, about 84% seen once, with roughly 5% in the top ten. The sequences come from CD4+ or CD8+ T cells sorted from blood, collected in a trial of the OX40 agonist ivuxolimab. This clonotype was sampled from an adult with an advanced solid tumor such as melanoma, head and neck, liver or kidney cancer.

CDR3 nucleotide sequence: TGTGCCAGCAGCCAAGATCGACAGGGGAACAACTATGGCTACACCTTC. Protein product: CASSQDRQGNNYGYTF. V is TRBV4-2 and J is TRBJ1-2; the match to TRBD1 covers 8 bases. Trimming took 0 bases from V and 2 from J; bases not matched to a gene: 5. This CDR3 is 16 amino acids long. Germline V gives CDR1 LGHNA, CDR2 YNFKEQ.